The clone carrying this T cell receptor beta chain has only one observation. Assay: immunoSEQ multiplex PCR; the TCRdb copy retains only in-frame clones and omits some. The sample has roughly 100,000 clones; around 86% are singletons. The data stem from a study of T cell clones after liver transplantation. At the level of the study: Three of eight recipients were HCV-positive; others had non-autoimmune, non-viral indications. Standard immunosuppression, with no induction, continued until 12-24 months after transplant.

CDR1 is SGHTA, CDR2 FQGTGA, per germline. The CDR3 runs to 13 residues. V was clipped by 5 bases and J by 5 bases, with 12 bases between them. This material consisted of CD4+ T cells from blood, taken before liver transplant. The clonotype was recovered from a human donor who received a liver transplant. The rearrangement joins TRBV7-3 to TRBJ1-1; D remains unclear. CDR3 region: CASSVRGRTEAFF. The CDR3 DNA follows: TGTGCCAGCAGCGTACGGGGAAGGACTGAAGCTTTCTTT. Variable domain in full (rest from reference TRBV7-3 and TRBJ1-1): GAGVSQTPSNKVTEKGKYVELRCDPISGHTALYWYRQSLGQGPEFLIYFQGTGAADDSGLPNDRFFAVRPEGSVSTLKIQRTERGDSAVYLCASSVRGRTEAFFGQGTRLTVV.